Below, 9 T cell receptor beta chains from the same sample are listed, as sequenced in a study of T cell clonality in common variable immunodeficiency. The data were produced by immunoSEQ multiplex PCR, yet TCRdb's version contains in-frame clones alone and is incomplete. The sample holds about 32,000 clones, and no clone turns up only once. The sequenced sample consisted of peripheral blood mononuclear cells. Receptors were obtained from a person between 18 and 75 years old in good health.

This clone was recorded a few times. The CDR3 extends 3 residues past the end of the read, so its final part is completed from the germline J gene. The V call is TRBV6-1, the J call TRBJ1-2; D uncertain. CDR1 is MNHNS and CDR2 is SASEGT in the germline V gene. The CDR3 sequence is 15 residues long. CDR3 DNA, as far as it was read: TGTGCCAGCAGTGATCCTAGCGCCCTTAACTACGAC. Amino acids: CASSDPSALNYD. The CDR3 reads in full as CASSDPSALNYDYTF.

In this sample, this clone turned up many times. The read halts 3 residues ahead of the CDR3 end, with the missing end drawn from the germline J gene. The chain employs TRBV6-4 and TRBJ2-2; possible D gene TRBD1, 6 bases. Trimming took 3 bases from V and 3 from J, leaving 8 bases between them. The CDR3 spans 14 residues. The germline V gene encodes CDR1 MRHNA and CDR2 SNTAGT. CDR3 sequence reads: CASSEEGDTGELFF. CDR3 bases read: TGTGCCAGCAGTGAAGAGGGGGACACCGGGGAG.

The sequenced part of the CDR3 DNA is TGTGCCAGCAGCTTCAGCGGGGATACG. This encodes CASSFSGDT. The CDR3 as a whole reads CASSFSGDTQYF. The chain carries TRBV5-6 and TRBJ2-3; weak D call: TRBD2 (6 bases). The read terminates 3 residues before the CDR3 end, so the remaining end is supplied by the germline J gene. Germline V lookup: CDR1 SGHDT, CDR2 YYEEEE. The V end lost 2 bases, the J end lost 6 bases, and 7 bases lay between the germline ends. The CDR3 is 12 residues long. Full variable domain (remainder filled in from reference TRBV5-6 and TRBJ2-3): DAGVTQSPTHLIKTRGQQVTLRCSPKSGHDTVSWYQQALGQGPQFIFQYYEEEERQRGNFPDRFSGHQFPNYSSELNVNALLLGDSALYLCASSFSGDTQYFGPGTRLTVL.

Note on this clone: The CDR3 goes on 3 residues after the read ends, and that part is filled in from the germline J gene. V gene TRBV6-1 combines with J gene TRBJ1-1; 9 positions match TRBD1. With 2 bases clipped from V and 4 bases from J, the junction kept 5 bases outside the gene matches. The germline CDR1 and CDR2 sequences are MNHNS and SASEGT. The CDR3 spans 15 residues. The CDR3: CASSEMGQGGTEAFF. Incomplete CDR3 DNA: TGTGCCAGCAGTGAAATGGGACAGGGTGGCACTGAA.

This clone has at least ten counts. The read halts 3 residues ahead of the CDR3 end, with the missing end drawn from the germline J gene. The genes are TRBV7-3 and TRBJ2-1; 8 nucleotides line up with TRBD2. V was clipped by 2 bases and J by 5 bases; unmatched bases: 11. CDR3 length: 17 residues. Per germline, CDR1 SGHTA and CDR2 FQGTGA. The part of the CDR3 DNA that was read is TGTGCCAGCAGCTTAGTGGGACTGGGTAGCGGGAACAATGAG. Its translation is CASSLVGLGSGNNE. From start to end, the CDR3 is CASSLVGLGSGNNEQFF. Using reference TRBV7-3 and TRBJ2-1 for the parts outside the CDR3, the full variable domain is GAGVSQTPSNKVTEKGKYVELRCDPISGHTALYWYRQSLGQGPEFLIYFQGTGAADDSGLPNDRFFAVRPEGSVSTLKIQRTERGDSAVYLCASSLVGLGSGNNEQFFGPGTRLTVL.

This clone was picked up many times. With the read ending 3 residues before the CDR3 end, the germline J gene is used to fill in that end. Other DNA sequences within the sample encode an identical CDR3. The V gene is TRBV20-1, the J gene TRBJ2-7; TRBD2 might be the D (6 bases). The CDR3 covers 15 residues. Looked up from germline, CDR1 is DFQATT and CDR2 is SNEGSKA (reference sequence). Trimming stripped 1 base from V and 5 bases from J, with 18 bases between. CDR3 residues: CSARVPTSSSNEQYF. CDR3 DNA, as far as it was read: TGCAGTGCTAGAGTACCAACTAGCTCTTCTAACGAG.

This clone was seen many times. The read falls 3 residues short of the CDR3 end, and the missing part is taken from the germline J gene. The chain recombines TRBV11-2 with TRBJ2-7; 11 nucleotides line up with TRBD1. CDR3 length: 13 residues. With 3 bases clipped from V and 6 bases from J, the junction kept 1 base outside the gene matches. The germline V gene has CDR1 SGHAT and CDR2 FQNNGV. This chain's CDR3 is CASSFGTGGEQYF. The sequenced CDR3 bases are TGTGCCAGCAGCTTTGGGACAGGGGGCGAG.

CDR3 DNA, as far as it was read: TGTGCCAGCAGCTTCATGACTAGCGGGAGCGGCGAGACG. This codes for CASSFMTSGSGET. The full CDR3 reads CASSFMTSGSGETQYF. This chain joins TRBV7-8 and TRBJ2-3, with 12 positions matching TRBD2. The CDR3 is cut off 3 residues early in the read; its end comes from the germline J gene. CDR1 is SGHVS and CDR2 is FQNEAQ in the germline V gene. The CDR3 runs to 16 residues.

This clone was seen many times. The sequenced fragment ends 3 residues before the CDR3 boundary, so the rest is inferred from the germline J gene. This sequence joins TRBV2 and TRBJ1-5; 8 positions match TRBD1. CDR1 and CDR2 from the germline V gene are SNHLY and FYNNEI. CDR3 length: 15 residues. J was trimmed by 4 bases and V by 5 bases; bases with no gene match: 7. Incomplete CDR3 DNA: TGTGCCAGCAGTACTGCAGGGGGCAGGAATCAGCCC. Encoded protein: CASSTAGGRNQP. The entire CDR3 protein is CASSTAGGRNQPQHF.